One sample yielded the 28 T cell receptor beta chains listed below, sequenced in a study of T cells after yellow fever vaccination. A single record per CDR3 protein comes from TCRdb applying MiXCR to the 5' RACE reads. The sample has approximately 140,000 distinct CDR3 sequences; 7.7% are singletons. The sample here was CD4+ T cells sorted from PBMCs, taken 5 days after the yellow fever booster vaccination. The origin of the receptors is a man between 25 and 39 years old who received the YFV17D yellow fever vaccine.

This clonotype was seen ten or more times. The chain recombines TRBV12-3 or TRBV12-4 with TRBJ2-7; D is ambiguous. V lost 4 bases to trimming and J lost 3 bases, with 16 bases between them. CDR3 length: 15 amino acids. DNA for the CDR3: TGTGCCAGCAGTTCCTCTGTCGGGCGTCACTACGAGCAGTACTTC. Its protein product is CASSSSVGRHYEQYF.

This clonotype occurred many times. The V gene is TRBV2, the J gene TRBJ2-3; tentative D call: TRBD1 (5 bases). The V end was cut by 5 bases, the J end by 5 bases, with 14 bases between. The CDR3 contains 14 residues. CDR1 is SNHLY and CDR2 is FYNNEI in the germline V gene. CDR3 protein: CASSFRTRGDTQYF. CDR3 DNA sequence: TGTGCCAGCAGTTTCCGGACAAGAGGAGATACGCAGTATTTT.

This clonotype appeared many times. This chain connects TRBV7-8 to TRBJ2-5, with 8 bases identical to TRBD2. Germline lookup yields CDR1 SGHVS and CDR2 FQNEAQ. V shed 4 bases and J 5 bases; nucleotides not matched to a gene: 9. The CDR3 length is 15 residues. The CDR3 sequence is CASSSPSGWRETQYF. The CDR3 nucleotides read TGTGCCAGCAGCTCCCCTAGCGGGTGGAGGGAGACCCAGTACTTC. Supplemented by reference TRBV7-8 and TRBJ2-5, the full variable domain reads GAGVSQSPRYKVAKRGQDVALRCDPISGHVSLFWYQQALGQGPEFLTYFQNEAQLDKSGLPSDRFFAERPEGSVSTLKIQRTQQEDSAVYLCASSSPSGWRETQYFGPGTRLLVL.

At least ten counts were recorded for this clonotype. The chain joins TRBV4-3 to TRBJ2-3, with 7 bases identical to TRBD2. Germline V lookup: CDR1 LGHNA, CDR2 YSLEER. The V segment lost 0 bases and the J segment 6 bases; nucleotides outside the gene matches: 9. There are 16 residues in the CDR3. CDR3: CASSQDRKRGGDTQYF. The CDR3 region has the DNA TGCGCCAGCAGCCAAGATCGCAAGCGGGGAGGGGATACGCAGTATTTT.

This clonotype was recorded at least ten times. The chain uses TRBV7-2 and TRBJ2-7; 9 positions agree with TRBD2. CDR3 size: 16 residues. Germline-derived CDR1 and CDR2 are SGHTA and FQGNSA. After removal of 3 bases from V and 1 base from J, the junction contained 7 bases not matched to a gene. In DNA, the CDR3 is TGTGCCAGCAGCTTTGGCGGACTAGCGCTTTCCTACGAGCAGTACTTC. Its translation is CASSFGGLALSYEQYF.

In its sample, this clonotype was seen many times. This chain connects TRBV11-2 to TRBJ2-5, with TRBD2 matching over 7 bases. Germline assignment: CDR1 SGHAT and CDR2 FQNNGV. V shed 1 base and J 2 bases; nucleotides not matched to a gene: 7. The length of the CDR3 is 16 residues. The CDR3, as DNA: TGTGCCAGCAGCTTAGCCCTGACTAGCAGTCAAGAGACCCAGTACTTC. Translated: CASSLALTSSQETQYF.

The J gene is TRBJ2-1, the V gene TRBV5-1; D is unclear. The germline gives CDR1 SGHRS, CDR2 YFSETQ. Trimming removed 0 bases from V and 7 bases from J, with 11 bases in between. The CDR3 has 14 amino acids. CDR3 sequence reads: CASSLVVAVNEQFF. CDR3 DNA: TGCGCCAGCAGCTTGGTAGTTGCGGTGAATGAGCAGTTCTTC.

There are a few counts of this clonotype. This chain joins TRBV5-1 and TRBJ2-2; 10 nucleotides align to TRBD2. This CDR3 is built from 15 residues. Germline trimming cut 7 bases from V and 5 bases from J; bases unmatched to any gene: 8. CDR1 and CDR2 (germline): SGHRS, YFSETQ. CDR3 protein: CASGLAVLGTGELFF. CDR3 coding DNA: TGCGCCAGCGGACTAGCGGTGCTTGGGACCGGGGAGCTGTTTTTT.

This clonotype was recorded many times. This chain connects TRBV4-3 to TRBJ2-2; D is uncertain. This CDR3 has 17 residues. Trimming took 1 base from V and 0 from J, leaving 12 bases between them. Germline V gene data show CDR1 as LGHNA and CDR2 as YSLEER. The CDR3, as DNA: TGCGCCAGCAGCCAAGCTCCGTACGGACCGAACACCGGGGAGCTGTTTTTT. It yields the protein CASSQAPYGPNTGELFF.

This clonotype occurred many times. The chain employs TRBV5-1 and TRBJ2-2, with TRBD2 matching over 11 bases. The junction had 4 bases not matched to a gene; V was cut back by 4 bases and J by 2 bases. Germline V gene data show CDR1 as SGHRS and CDR2 as YFSETQ. The CDR3 length is 16 residues. The CDR3 region is CASSPGLAVNTGELFF. The CDR3 DNA sequence: TGCGCCAGCAGCCCGGGACTAGCGGTTAACACCGGGGAGCTGTTTTTT.

The sample holds many counts of this clonotype. The rearrangement uses TRBV5-1 and TRBJ2-7, with 7 bases fitting TRBD1. This CDR3 has 18 amino acids. The V and J ends lost 0 bases and 0 bases, in that order; junction bases with no gene match: 12. Germline-derived CDR1 and CDR2 are SGHRS and YFSETQ. As DNA, the CDR3 is TGCGCCAGCAGCTTGGCTGGATACCGAGGGGGCGCCTCCTACGAGCAGTACTTC. Protein product: CASSLAGYRGGASYEQYF.

This clonotype was observed many times. This chain links TRBV3-1 with TRBJ2-7; a possible D gene is TRBD2 (5 bases). Germline V CDR1 and CDR2: LGHDT, YNNKEL (reference sequence). The ends were cut back, 4 bases at V and 2 bases at J, with 9 bases in the middle. There are 13 residues in the CDR3. The CDR3 nucleotides are TGTGCCAGCAGCCGTCCCGGGGCCTACGAGCAGTACTTC. Encoded protein: CASSRPGAYEQYF.

At least ten counts were recorded for this clonotype. Here the CDR3 DNA reads TGTGCCAGCAGCTCAGGACAGGGCTCTGGAAACACCATATATTTT. Amino acid sequence: CASSSGQGSGNTIYF. V is TRBV7-2 and J is TRBJ1-3; TRBD1 agrees at 8 bases. The germline CDR1 and CDR2 sequences are SGHTA and FQGNSA. The CDR3 loop spans 15 amino acids. With V trimmed by 4 bases and J by 0 bases, 2 bases remained unmatched.

This clonotype was observed a handful of times. The gene calls are TRBV19 and TRBJ2-3; D perhaps matches TRBD1 (7 bases). The CDR3 runs 16 residues. The V gene lost 5 bases and the J gene lost 7 bases, with 22 bases spanning the gap. Germline V CDR1 and CDR2: LNHDA, SQIVND (reference sequence). DNA for the CDR3: TGTGCCAGTAGTTCCAGACAGGGAGGTAAACTTAATACGCAGTATTTT. Translation: CASSSRQGGKLNTQYF.

The table lists this clonotype with a few counts. This chain connects TRBV5-1 to TRBJ2-2; no clear D gene. V was shortened by 3 bases and J by 7 bases, with 13 bases between the two germline ends. The CDR3 has 14 amino acids. Germline V gene data show CDR1 as SGHRS and CDR2 as YFSETQ. CDR3 DNA sequence: TGCGCCAGCAGCTCGCTACCCCCAGGCGGGGAGCTGTTTTTT. Protein product: CASSSLPPGGELFF.

This clonotype has ten or more counts. The chain joins TRBV20-1 to TRBJ1-1; D remains unclear. The CDR3 is made up of 14 amino acids. The V end was cut by 3 bases, the J end by 4 bases, with 15 bases between. CDR1 and CDR2 from the germline V gene are DFQATT and SNEGSKA (reference sequence). The CDR3 DNA is TGCAGTGCTAGGTATGGCGGATTAGGCACTGAAGCTTTCTTT. It encodes CSARYGGLGTEAFF.

This clonotype was found many times. This chain uses TRBV7-2 with TRBJ2-7, with D possibly TRBD1 on 5 matching bases. The V gene lost 7 bases and the J gene lost 5 bases, with 18 bases spanning the gap. The CDR3 sequence is 14 residues long. Germline V gives CDR1 SGHTA, CDR2 FQGNSA. CDR3 protein: CASNRDKDINEQYF. As DNA, the CDR3 is TGTGCCAGCAACCGAGATAAGGACATCAACGAGCAGTACTTC. The full variable domain, with the rest looked up from reference TRBV7-2 and TRBJ2-7, is GAGVSQSPSNKVTEKGKDVELRCDPISGHTALYWYRQSLGQGLEFLIYFQGNSAPDKSGLPSDRFSAERTGGSVSTLTIQRTQQEDSAVYLCASNRDKDINEQYFGPGTRLTVT.

This clonotype was counted ten times or more. The chain has TRBV7-2 and TRBJ1-3; no clear D. CDR1 and CDR2 (germline): SGHTA, FQGNSA. Trimming cost V 3 bases and J 4 bases, with 10 bases left between them. The CDR3 sequence is 14 residues long. CDR3 region: CASSFEVLGNTIYF. The CDR3 coding sequence is TGTGCCAGCAGCTTTGAGGTGTTGGGAAACACCATATATTTT.

This clonotype was picked up many times. This chain uses TRBV20-1 with TRBJ1-5; 9 bases match TRBD1. Germline V CDR1 and CDR2: DFQATT, SNEGSKA (reference sequence). The CDR3 loop spans 14 amino acids. V lost 1 base, J lost 5 bases, and 3 bases stayed unmatched. This chain's CDR3 is CSARGDRGDQPQHF. The CDR3 DNA reads TGCAGTGCTAGAGGTGACAGGGGGGATCAGCCCCAGCATTTT.

In its sample, this clonotype was seen many times. The CDR3 reads CASRETGEGPQHF. The DNA of the CDR3 is TGTGCCAGCAGGGAGACAGGGGAGGGGCCCCAGCATTTT. V usage is TRBV12-3 or TRBV12-4 and J usage is TRBJ1-5, with 8 bases aligning to TRBD1. The junction had 7 bases not matched to a gene; V was cut back by 6 bases and J by 9 bases. There are 13 residues in the CDR3.

This clonotype was picked up many times. The chain uses TRBV20-1 and TRBJ2-1; the D gene is possibly TRBD1 (6 bases). Germline V gives CDR1 DFQATT, CDR2 SNEGSKA (reference sequence). V lost 3 bases and J 6 bases, leaving 18 bases between the germline ends. This CDR3 is built from 15 residues. CDR3 sequence (DNA): TGCAGTGCTAGGCCTGGACAGCGCTTGGGCAATGAGCAGTTCTTC. Translated, it gives CSARPGQRLGNEQFF.

In this sample, this clonotype turned up many times. The gene calls are TRBV12-3 or TRBV12-4 and TRBJ2-1; 8 positions agree with TRBD2. The V and J ends lost 1 base and 13 bases, in that order; junction bases with no gene match: 3. The CDR3 is 12 residues long. The CDR3 region is CASSLDGRAQFF. The CDR3 DNA follows: TGTGCCAGCAGTTTAGACGGGAGGGCCCAGTTCTTC.

This clonotype was seen repeatedly, ten times or more. The gene calls are TRBV5-1 and TRBJ2-2, with 8 bases matching TRBD1. With V trimmed by 7 bases and J by 6 bases, 5 bases remained unmatched. This CDR3 contains 13 residues. In germline, CDR1 is SGHRS, CDR2 YFSETQ. CDR3 nucleotide sequence: TGCGCCAGCGTTAGGGGACAGGCCGGGGAGCTGTTTTTT. This translates into CASVRGQAGELFF.

The J gene is TRBJ2-3, the V gene TRBV10-3, with a possible D match to TRBD1 (5 bases). CDR1 ENHRY and CDR2 SYGVKD come from the germline V gene. The CDR3 has 12 amino acids. Trimming stripped 6 bases from V and 2 bases from J, with 6 bases between. The CDR3 sequence: CAIRQDTDTQYF. DNA of the CDR3: TGTGCCATCAGACAGGACACAGATACGCAGTATTTT.

This clonotype was counted at least ten times. This sequence joins TRBV5-1 and TRBJ2-5; 10 positions agree with TRBD1. V dropped 3 bases and J dropped 4; count of bases not matched to a gene: 3. Germline-derived CDR1 and CDR2 are SGHRS and YFSETQ. The CDR3 has 14 residues. This CDR3 is CASSSGQGGETQYF. The CDR3 DNA follows: TGCGCCAGCAGCTCCGGACAGGGGGGAGAGACCCAGTACTTC.

This chain joins TRBV28 and TRBJ2-1, with D perhaps TRBD2 (6 bases). The V gene lost 2 bases and the J gene lost 5 bases, with 13 bases spanning the gap. The CDR3 covers 15 residues. CDR1 MDHEN and CDR2 SYDVKM come from the germline V gene. CDR3 nucleotide sequence: TGTGCCAGCAGTTTAAGGCGGACTACGCACAATGAGCAGTTCTTC. This gives the protein CASSLRRTTHNEQFF.

This chain uses TRBV6-5 with TRBJ2-7, with TRBD2 matching 7 bases. The junction had 14 bases not matched to a gene; V was cut back by 7 bases and J by 2 bases. There are 16 residues in the CDR3. CDR1 MNHEY and CDR2 SVGAGI come from the germline V gene. The CDR3 nucleotides read TGTGCCAGCAAAGGGAGGGCGGGAGTCGGGCCCTACGAGCAGTACTTC. Encoded protein: CASKGRAGVGPYEQYF.

This clonotype was observed at least ten times. The chain combines TRBV5-1 with TRBJ2-2; the match to TRBD2 covers 9 bases. Germline CDR1 reads SGHRS; CDR2 reads YFSETQ. The CDR3 is 15 amino acids. V lost 2 bases and J lost 6; bases outside the gene matches: 5. CDR3 amino acids: CASSFAGGPPGELFF. The CDR3 DNA follows: TGCGCCAGCAGCTTCGCGGGAGGGCCCCCCGGGGAGCTGTTTTTT. The full variable domain, with the rest looked up from reference TRBV5-1 and TRBJ2-2, is KAGVTQTPRYLIKTRGQQVTLSCSPISGHRSVSWYQQTPGQGLQFLFEYFSETQRNKGNFPGRFSGRQFSNSRSEMNVSTLELGDSALYLCASSFAGGPPGELFFGEGSRLTVL.